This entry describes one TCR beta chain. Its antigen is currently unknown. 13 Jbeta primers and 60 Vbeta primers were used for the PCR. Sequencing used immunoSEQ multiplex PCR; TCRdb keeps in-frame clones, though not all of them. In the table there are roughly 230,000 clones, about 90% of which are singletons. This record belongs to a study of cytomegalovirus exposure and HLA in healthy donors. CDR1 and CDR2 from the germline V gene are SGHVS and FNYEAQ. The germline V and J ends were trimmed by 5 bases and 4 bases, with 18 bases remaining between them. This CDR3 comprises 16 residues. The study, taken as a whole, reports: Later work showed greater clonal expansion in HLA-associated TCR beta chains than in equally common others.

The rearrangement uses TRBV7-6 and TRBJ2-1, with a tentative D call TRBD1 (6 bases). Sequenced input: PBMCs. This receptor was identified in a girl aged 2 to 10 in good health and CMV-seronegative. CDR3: CASSQIGTRLYNEQFF. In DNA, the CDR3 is TGTGCCAGCAGCCAAATTGGGACACGCCTATACAATGAGCAGTTCTTC.